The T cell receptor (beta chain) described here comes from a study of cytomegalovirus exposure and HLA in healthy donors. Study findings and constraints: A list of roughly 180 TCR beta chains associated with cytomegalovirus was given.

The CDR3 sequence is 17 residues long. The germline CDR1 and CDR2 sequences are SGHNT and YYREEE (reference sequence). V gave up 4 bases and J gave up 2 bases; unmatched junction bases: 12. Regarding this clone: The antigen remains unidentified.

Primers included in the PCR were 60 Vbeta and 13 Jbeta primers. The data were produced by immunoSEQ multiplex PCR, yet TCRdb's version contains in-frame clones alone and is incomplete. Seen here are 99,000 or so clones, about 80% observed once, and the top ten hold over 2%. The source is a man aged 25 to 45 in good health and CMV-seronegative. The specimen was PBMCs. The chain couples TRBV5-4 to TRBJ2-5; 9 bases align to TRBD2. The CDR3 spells CASSPTAGAGGQETQYF. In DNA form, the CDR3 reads TGTGCCAGCAGCCCTACCGCAGGAGCGGGGGGACAAGAGACCCAGTACTTC. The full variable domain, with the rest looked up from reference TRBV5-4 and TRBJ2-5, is ETGVTQSPTHLIKTRGQQVTLRCSSQSGHNTVSWYQQALGQGPQFIFQYYREEENGRGNFPPRFSGLQFPNYSSELNVNALELDDSALYLCASSPTAGAGGQETQYFGPGTRLLVL.